The 27 T cell receptor beta chains below all came from one sample that was sequenced in a study of shared clonotypes between healthy human individuals. This table comes from immunoSEQ multiplex PCR, and its TCRdb copy is limited to in-frame clones, with some not included. The sample records millions of clones, about 93% being singletons. CD8 cells classed as naive were CD45RO-negative and positively selected for CCR7, excluding terminally differentiated effector memory CD45RA+ cells. Sequencing input: naive CD8+ T cells from PBMCs. These receptors were taken from a man younger than 35 in good health. Some clones in this sample may be carry-over from other donors' samples.

The rearrangement links TRBV5-1 to TRBJ2-2; possible D gene TRBD2, 6 bases. V was trimmed by 4 bases and J by 1 base, leaving 11 bases between them. The CDR3 contains 15 residues. CDR1 and CDR2 from the germline V gene are SGHRS and YFSETQ. The CDR3 nucleotides are TGCGCCAGCAGCCCGGTGGGGGGGAACACCGGGGAGCTGTTTTTT. Translation gives CASSPVGGNTGELFF.

This rearrangement joins TRBV7-2 to TRBJ1-5; 8 bases line up with TRBD1. Germline CDR1 reads SGHTA; CDR2 reads FQGNSA. This CDR3 is built from 15 residues. Trimming took 5 bases from V and 4 from J; bases not matched to a gene: 7. This chain's CDR3 is CASSPWTGTNQPQHF. DNA for the CDR3: TGTGCCAGCAGCCCCTGGACAGGGACAAATCAGCCCCAGCATTTT.

The J gene is TRBJ2-3, the V gene TRBV27; D is unclear. Germline lookup yields CDR1 MNHEY and CDR2 SMNVEV (reference sequence). Deletions cut 2 bases from V and 0 bases from J, with 12 bases between. The CDR3 is made up of 16 amino acids. CDR3 residues: CASSLVSVGSTDTQYF. The CDR3, as DNA: TGTGCCAGCAGTTTAGTCTCTGTGGGGAGCACAGATACGCAGTATTTT.

The J gene is TRBJ1-1, the V gene TRBV4-2, with 9 bases identical to TRBD1. Germline V gene lookup returns CDR1 LGHNA and CDR2 YNFKEQ. V gave up 3 bases and J gave up 6 bases; unmatched junction bases: 8. CDR3 length equals 15 residues. CDR3 loop: CASSHGQGIGPEAFF. The DNA for the CDR3 is TGTGCCAGCAGCCACGGACAGGGGATCGGGCCTGAAGCTTTCTTT.

V is TRBV14 and J is TRBJ2-7; D unresolved. Germline V gene data show CDR1 as SGHDN and CDR2 as FVKESK. Between the trimmed V and J ends, which lost 3 bases and 0 bases, there was a span of 21 bases. The CDR3 sequence is 18 residues long. The DNA of the CDR3 is TGTGCCAGCAGCCATTGTGAGGCCGGTGGTTGCGCCTCCTACGAGCAGTACTTC. Translated: CASSHCEAGGCASYEQYF.

This chain connects TRBV4-2 to TRBJ2-3, with 7 nucleotides matching TRBD2. J was trimmed by 4 bases and V by 0 bases; bases with no gene match: 7. The CDR3 extends over 16 amino acids. Germline CDR1 and CDR2: LGHNA and YNFKEQ. This CDR3 is CASSQDLGGFADTQYF. The CDR3 DNA follows: TGTGCCAGCAGCCAAGATTTGGGAGGGTTTGCAGATACGCAGTATTTT.

As to this clone: An end of the junction differs from the germline gene, which may be a read error. V gene TRBV2 combines with J gene TRBJ2-5; D ambiguous. The germline gives CDR1 SNHLY, CDR2 FYNNEI. CDR3 length: 13 amino acids. CDR3 nucleotides: TGTGCCAGCAGGGAAGCCCTTCAAGAGACCCAGTACTTC. Residues: CASREALQETQYF. The variable domain in full, with the rest retrieved from reference TRBV2 and TRBJ2-5, is EPEVTQTPSHQVTQMGQEVILRCVPISNHLYFYWYRQILGQKVEFLVSFYNNEISEKSEIFDDQFSVERPDGSNFTLKIRSTKLEDSAMYFCASREALQETQYFGPGTRLLVL.

The V and J genes are TRBV13 and TRBJ2-3, with 16 bases lining up with TRBD2. Germline CDR1 and CDR2: PRHDT and FYEKMQ (reference sequence). V shed 5 bases, J shed 9 bases, and the junction held 11 bases outside the gene matches. The CDR3 runs 17 residues. CDR3 DNA: TGTGCCAGCAGCCCAACGGGACTAGCGGGAGGGTTAGACACGCAGTATTTT. Protein sequence: CASSPTGLAGGLDTQYF.

This clone showed up just a few times. The chain links TRBV9 to TRBJ2-2, with D possibly being TRBD2 (5 bases). The CDR3 length is 16 residues. The V end was cut by 4 bases, the J end by 0 bases, with 13 bases between. CDR1 and CDR2 from the germline V gene are SGDLS and YYNGEE. DNA for the CDR3: TGTGCCAGCAGCCTTGGAACTAGACCGAACACCGGGGAGCTGTTTTTT. Translated, it gives CASSLGTRPNTGELFF.

The V and J genes are TRBV10-1 and TRBJ1-1, with no clear D. This CDR3 region has 15 residues. V gave up 0 bases and J gave up 0 bases, with 8 bases separating them. Germline CDR1 reads WNHNN; CDR2 reads SYGVQD (reference sequence). CDR3 sequence (DNA): TGCGCCAGCAGTGAGTCTCGGGGATTGAACACTGAAGCTTTCTTT. Translated: CASSESRGLNTEAFF.

The rearrangement uses TRBV19 and TRBJ2-7; D gene unclear. The length of the CDR3 is 18 residues. The V end lost 3 bases, the J end lost 0 bases, and 21 bases lay between the germline ends. From germline, CDR1 is LNHDA and CDR2 SQIVND (reference sequence). Written as DNA, the CDR3 is TGTGCCAGTAGTATTGATTCGTTTGGGGATACCGTCTCCTACGAGCAGTACTTC. This gives the protein CASSIDSFGDTVSYEQYF.

The J gene is TRBJ2-1, the V gene TRBV27; D possibly corresponds to TRBD2 (5 bases). CDR1 is MNHEY and CDR2 is SMNVEV in the germline V gene (reference sequence). Deletions cut 4 bases from V and 12 bases from J, with 10 bases between. The CDR3 consists of 11 residues. Here the CDR3 reads CASSSGLWQFF. The DNA for the CDR3 is TGTGCCAGCAGTTCAGGACTCTGGCAGTTCTTC.

This chain connects TRBV29-1 to TRBJ1-1; the D gene is possibly TRBD1 (6 bases). Germline lookup yields CDR1 SQVTM and CDR2 ANQGSEA. The CDR3 spans 13 residues. V was trimmed by 4 bases and J by 6 bases, leaving 15 bases between them. The CDR3 DNA reads TGCAGCGTTGGATCGGGAGAGGGGGCTGAAGCTTTCTTT. It translates to CSVGSGEGAEAFF.

The gene calls are TRBV4-3 and TRBJ2-1; D may be TRBD2 (6 bases). The CDR3 totals 13 residues. V lost 1 base to trimming and J lost 8 bases, with 9 bases between them. Per germline, CDR1 LGHNA and CDR2 YSLEER. The chain's CDR3 is CASSQVGGDEQFF. The CDR3 nucleotides read TGCGCCAGCAGCCAAGTCGGAGGGGATGAGCAGTTCTTC.

The rearrangement uses TRBV9 and TRBJ2-5; D unclear. CDR3 length: 12 amino acids. V was cut by 8 bases and J by 1 base, with 9 bases left in between. Germline V CDR1 and CDR2: SGDLS, YYNGEE. The CDR3 loop is CASSGLQETQYF. CDR3 DNA: TGTGCCAGTTCTGGCCTCCAAGAGACCCAGTACTTC.

The chain recombines TRBV7-6 with TRBJ1-5; D perhaps matches TRBD1 (5 bases). The CDR3 contains 15 residues. Germline lookup yields CDR1 SGHVS and CDR2 FNYEAQ. V was shortened by 2 bases and J by 3 bases, with 11 bases between the two germline ends. Here the CDR3 reads CASSLSMTDNQPQHF. In DNA form, the CDR3 reads TGTGCCAGCAGCTTATCTATGACAGACAATCAGCCCCAGCATTTT.

The chain combines TRBV28 with TRBJ2-5, with 7 bases lining up with TRBD2. This CDR3 is built from 14 residues. The trim removed 6 bases at V and 1 base at J, leaving 5 bases unmatched. Germline V CDR1 and CDR2: MDHEN, SYDVKM. This chain's CDR3 is CASSRLALQETQYF. The CDR3 DNA sequence: TGTGCCAGCAGCAGACTAGCACTCCAAGAGACCCAGTACTTC. Full variable domain (missing parts from reference TRBV28 and TRBJ2-5): DVKVTQSSRYLVKRTGEKVFLECVQDMDHENMFWYRQDPGLGLRLIYFSYDVKMKEKGDIPEGYSVSREKKERFSLILESASTNQTSMYLCASSRLALQETQYFGPGTRLLVL.

This clone came up a few times. This chain joins TRBV19 and TRBJ1-1, with TRBD1 identical over 7 bases. CDR1 is LNHDA, CDR2 SQIVND, per germline (reference sequence). V shed 5 bases, J shed 0 bases, and the junction held 3 bases outside the gene matches. This CDR3 is 14 amino acids long. Here the CDR3 DNA reads TGTGCCAGTAGTGCGACAGGGATGAACACTGAAGCTTTCTTT. Translating gives CASSATGMNTEAFF.

Details on this clone: Without the conserved terminal phenylalanine or tryptophan, this CDR3 likely stems from a read error. The limits of the CDR3 on the DNA are not certain, so only TCRdb's listed CDR3 is given. This chain connects TRBV21-1 to TRBJ2-7; the table's TRBD2 call for D was not verified on the DNA. TRBV21-1 is a recognized pseudogene. The CDR3 totals 11 residues, both ends included. CDR3 protein: CASSFRTSGIR.

The V gene is TRBV9, the J gene TRBJ2-3; 7 nucleotides line up with TRBD1. J lost 0 bases, V lost 3 bases, and 7 bases had no gene match. Germline V gives CDR1 SGDLS, CDR2 YYNGEE. CDR3 length: 16 amino acids. CDR3 bases: TGTGCCAGCAGCGGATGGACAGGAAGTAGCACAGATACGCAGTATTTT. Encoded protein: CASSGWTGSSTDTQYF.

The chain couples TRBV7-9 to TRBJ2-7; D gene uncertain. Germline values: CDR1 SEHNR, CDR2 FQNEAQ (reference sequence). The CDR3 is made up of 13 amino acids. V was clipped by 3 bases and J by 0 bases, with 6 bases between them. The CDR3: CASSLPVSYEQYF. CDR3 in DNA: TGTGCCAGCAGCTTGCCGGTCTCCTACGAGCAGTACTTC.

This sequence joins TRBV5-1 and TRBJ2-1, with TRBD2 matching over 15 bases. The germline V gene has CDR1 SGHRS and CDR2 YFSETQ. V was pared by 3 bases and J by 9 bases, with 4 bases of the junction left unmatched. CDR3 size: 15 residues. DNA for the CDR3: TGCGCCAGCAGCTGGGGACTAGCGGGAGGTGGTGAGCAGTTCTTC. This sequence encodes CASSWGLAGGGEQFF.

This chain uses TRBV28 with TRBJ1-3; 9 bases match TRBD1. The V gene's germline CDR1 is MDHEN and CDR2 SYDVKM. The J segment lost 4 bases and the V segment lost 3 bases, leaving 13 bases of the junction unmatched. The length of the CDR3 is 18 residues. CDR3 nucleotides: TGTGCCAGCAGTTTTGGGGACAGGGCGATAGGTCGGGGAAACACCATATATTTT. This codes for CASSFGDRAIGRGNTIYF.

The chain combines TRBV28 with TRBJ2-2; TRBD2 agrees at 11 bases. V lost 3 bases and J lost 6; bases outside the gene matches: 3. This CDR3 region has 15 residues. Germline loops: CDR1 MDHEN, CDR2 SYDVKM. The CDR3 DNA reads TGTGCCAGCAGTTTCCTAGCGGGAGGCTCCGGGGAGCTGTTTTTT. Its translation is CASSFLAGGSGELFF.

The J gene is TRBJ1-3, the V gene TRBV9, with D perhaps TRBD1 (6 bases). CDR1 is SGDLS and CDR2 is YYNGEE in the germline V gene. The CDR3 runs 15 residues. Trimming left V 5 bases short and J 3 bases short, with 15 bases between. This CDR3 reads CASSEGPRGGNTIYF. DNA of the CDR3: TGTGCCAGCAGTGAGGGGCCCAGGGGTGGAAACACCATATATTTT.

Concerning this clone itself: The same CDR3 arises from other DNA sequences in this sample as well. This chain joins TRBV28 and TRBJ2-1; no reliable D call. CDR1 and CDR2 from the germline V gene are MDHEN and SYDVKM. Trimming cost V 4 bases and J 0 bases, with 7 bases left between them. The CDR3 runs to 14 residues. The CDR3 DNA is TGTGCCAGCAGTTACCGGAGCTCCTACAATGAGCAGTTCTTC. The encoded protein is CASSYRSSYNEQFF. Supplemented by reference TRBV28 and TRBJ2-1, the full variable domain reads DVKVTQSSRYLVKRTGEKVFLECVQDMDHENMFWYRQDPGLGLRLIYFSYDVKMKEKGDIPEGYSVSREKKERFSLILESASTNQTSMYLCASSYRSSYNEQFFGPGTRLTVL.

The V gene is TRBV4-3, the J gene TRBJ2-3; D gene ambiguous. The V gene's germline CDR1 is LGHNA and CDR2 YSLEER. This CDR3 is 12 amino acids long. Trimming left V 5 bases short and J 4 bases short, with 7 bases between. The CDR3 reads CASSGPADTQYF. The CDR3 DNA follows: TGCGCCAGCAGCGGTCCCGCAGATACGCAGTATTTT.